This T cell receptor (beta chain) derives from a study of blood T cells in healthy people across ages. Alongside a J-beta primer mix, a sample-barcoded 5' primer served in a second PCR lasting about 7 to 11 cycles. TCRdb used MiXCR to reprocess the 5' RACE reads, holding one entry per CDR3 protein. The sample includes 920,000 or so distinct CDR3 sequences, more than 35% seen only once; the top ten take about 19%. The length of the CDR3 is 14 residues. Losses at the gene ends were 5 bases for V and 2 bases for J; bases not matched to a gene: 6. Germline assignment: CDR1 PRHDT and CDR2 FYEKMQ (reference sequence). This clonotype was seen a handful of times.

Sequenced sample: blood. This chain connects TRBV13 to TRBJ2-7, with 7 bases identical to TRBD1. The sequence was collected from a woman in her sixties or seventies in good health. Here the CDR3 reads CASSTSGGTYEQYF. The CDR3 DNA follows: TGTGCCAGCAGCACGTCAGGGGGAACCTACGAGCAGTACTTC.